The 26 T cell receptor beta chains reported below all come from one sample, sequenced in a study of blood T cells in healthy people across ages. It was with a sample-barcoded 5' primer and a J-beta primer mix that a second PCR of roughly 6 to 12 cycles was run. TCRdb re-called the 5' RACE reads with MiXCR, one entry per CDR3 protein. The sample holds over 600,000 distinct CDR3 sequences, roughly two fifths seen once. Sequencing was carried out using blood. The source is a man aged 80 or over in good health.

The chain carries TRBV7-8 and TRBJ2-7; 10 bases are a match to TRBD2. This CDR3 comprises 15 residues. J was trimmed by 4 bases and V by 0 bases; bases with no gene match: 3. Germline V gene sequence: CDR1 SGHVS, CDR2 FQNEAQ. The CDR3 loop reads CASSLALAGEYEQYF. In DNA, the CDR3 is TGTGCCAGCAGCTTAGCGCTAGCGGGAGAGTACGAGCAGTACTTC.

This clonotype was observed a handful of times. V usage is TRBV7-9 and J usage is TRBJ2-1; D call uncertain. V was clipped by 2 bases and J by 11 bases, with 10 bases between them. This CDR3 is built from 12 residues. CDR1 and CDR2 (germline): SEHNR, FQNEAQ (reference sequence). The CDR3 DNA reads TGTGCCAGCAGCTTAACTGGTGACAAGCAGTTCTTC. The encoded protein is CASSLTGDKQFF.

The J gene is TRBJ2-1, the V gene TRBV9, with a possible D match to TRBD1 (5 bases). This CDR3 is 13 amino acids long. Trimming shortened V by 0 bases and J by 10 bases, and 11 bases separated the two germline ends. Germline CDR1 is SGDLS and CDR2 is YYNGEE. CDR3 coding DNA: TGTGCCAGCAGCGTAGGACAGAGCTACGAGCAGTTCTTC. Amino acid sequence: CASSVGQSYEQFF.

CDR3 in amino acids: CASSWEVRGIQYF. CDR3 coding DNA: TGTGCCAGCAGCTGGGAAGTCCGGGGCATTCAGTACTTC. V usage is TRBV7-2 and J usage is TRBJ2-4; a possible D gene is TRBD2 (5 bases). V shed 4 bases and J shed 9 bases, with 13 bases lying between them. Germline V CDR1 and CDR2: SGHTA, FQGNSA. This CDR3 comprises 13 residues. The complete variable domain, with remaining parts taken from reference TRBV7-2 and TRBJ2-4, reads GAGVSQSPSNKVTEKGKDVELRCDPISGHTALYWYRQSLGQGLEFLIYFQGNSAPDKSGLPSDRFSAERTGGSVSTLTIQRTQQEDSAVYLCASSWEVRGIQYFGAGTRLSVL.

The chain is built from TRBV6-6 and TRBJ2-5; the match to TRBD1 covers 8 bases. The J call may be in error: the DNA end matches TRBJ2-7 better. This CDR3 spans 15 amino acids. The germline CDR1 and CDR2 sequences are MNHNY and SVGAGI (reference sequence). The CDR3 nucleotides read TGTGCCAGCAGCCGCTCCGAACAGGGGGGTGGCGAGCAGTACTTC. It is translated as CASSRSEQGGGEQYF.

Many counts were recorded for this clonotype. The rearrangement uses TRBV5-1 and TRBJ2-7; 12 bases agree with TRBD2. The CDR3 is 14 residues long. V dropped 4 bases and J dropped 6; count of bases not matched to a gene: 5. CDR1 SGHRS and CDR2 YFSETQ come from the germline V gene. The CDR3 DNA reads as TGCGCCAGCAGCCCCGGGACTAGCGGGCGCGAGCAGTACTTC. Translating it yields CASSPGTSGREQYF.

This rearrangement joins TRBV27 to TRBJ2-1, with 12 bases identical to TRBD2. CDR3 length equals 18 residues. CDR1 and CDR2 from the germline V gene are MNHEY and SMNVEV (reference sequence). Trimming at V came to 5 bases and at J to 5 bases, leaving 13 bases not matched to a gene. The CDR3 sequence: CASSPGTSGPPINNEQFF. CDR3 sequence (DNA): TGTGCCAGCAGTCCTGGGACTAGCGGGCCCCCTATTAACAATGAGCAGTTCTTC.

In regard to this clonotype: The junction departs from germline at one end; a sequencing error may be responsible. The chain has TRBV7-8 and TRBJ2-6, with TRBD1 matching 10 bases. This CDR3 comprises 19 residues. The germline CDR1 and CDR2 sequences are SGHVS and FQNEAQ. The CDR3 reads CACSSRDRGPSSGANVLTF. In DNA form, the CDR3 reads TGTGCCTGCAGCTCCCGGGACAGGGGACCTAGCTCTGGGGCCAACGTCCTGACTTTC.

This clonotype was counted ten times or more. The gene calls are TRBV7-9 and TRBJ2-5; tentatively, D is TRBD2 (6 bases). The CDR3 covers 13 residues. Germline V gene sequence: CDR1 SEHNR, CDR2 FQNEAQ (reference sequence). V was trimmed by 5 bases and J by 1 base, leaving 8 bases between them. CDR3 bases: TGTGCCAGCAGCGCCGGGAGCCAAGAGACCCAGTACTTC. Residues: CASSAGSQETQYF.

This clonotype has more than one count but fewer than ten. This chain joins TRBV29-1 and TRBJ2-7, with a possible D match to TRBD1 (6 bases). The CDR3 is 14 amino acids. V was trimmed by 1 base and J by 4 bases, leaving 14 bases between them. The V gene's germline CDR1 is SQVTM and CDR2 ANQGSEA. The CDR3 reads CSVEVARGTYEQYF. For the CDR3, the DNA is TGCAGCGTTGAAGTGGCCAGGGGAACGTACGAGCAGTACTTC.

This clonotype was seen many times. The gene calls are TRBV27 and TRBJ1-4, with a weak D call TRBD1 (6 bases). Germline CDR1 is MNHEY and CDR2 is SMNVEV (reference sequence). This CDR3 spans 13 amino acids. Trimming stripped 5 bases from V and 5 bases from J, with 9 bases between. The CDR3 is CASSGQGNEKLFF. CDR3 nucleotide sequence: TGTGCCAGCAGTGGGCAGGGGAATGAAAAACTGTTTTTT.

The V and J genes are TRBV20-1 and TRBJ2-2; D is possibly TRBD2 (6 bases). The CDR3 is 15 amino acids. Per the germline V gene, CDR1 is DFQATT and CDR2 is SNEGSKA (reference sequence). V lost 2 bases, J lost 4 bases, and 14 bases lay in between. As DNA, the CDR3 is TGCAGTGCTAGAAGCGCGGGATTTGGCACCGGGGAGCTGTTTTTT. Its translation is CSARSAGFGTGELFF.

V and J are TRBV28 and TRBJ2-1; no firm D call. Matching the DNA end better, TRBJ2-7 makes the J call doubtful. The CDR3 totals 15 residues. CDR1 is MDHEN, CDR2 SYDVKM, per germline. This chain's CDR3 is CASPPQVSSYNEQYF. CDR3 in DNA: TGTGCCAGCCCACCCCAGGTGAGCTCCTACAATGAGCAGTACTTC.

This clonotype showed up many times. The rearrangement joins TRBV6-2 or TRBV6-3 to TRBJ2-5; tentative D call: TRBD2 (5 bases). V lost 7 bases, J lost 7 bases, and 22 bases lay in between. CDR1 MNHEY and CDR2 SVGEGT come from the germline V gene. This CDR3 has 15 amino acids. The CDR3 nucleotides are TGTGCCAGCATTAAGGATGGGCGTCAAGGGAGGACCCAGTACTTC. Encoded protein: CASIKDGRQGRTQYF.

The genes are TRBV24-1 and TRBJ2-3, with 9 bases that match TRBD2. With V trimmed by 5 bases and J by 2 bases, 7 bases remained unmatched. CDR1 and CDR2 from the germline V gene are KGHDR and SFDVKD. The CDR3 has 16 residues. Here the CDR3 reads CATSGRGGENTDTQYF. The CDR3, as DNA: TGTGCCACCAGTGGGCGGGGGGGCGAAAACACAGATACGCAGTATTTT.

This chain connects TRBV4-2 to TRBJ1-5; D is perhaps TRBD1 (6 bases). The CDR3 consists of 15 residues. In germline, CDR1 is LGHNA, CDR2 YNFKEQ. V was cut by 7 bases and J by 5 bases, with 18 bases left in between. The CDR3 here is CASTPLEQGDQPQHF. Written as DNA, the CDR3 is TGTGCCAGCACCCCTTTGGAACAGGGCGATCAGCCCCAGCATTTT.

This clonotype occurred many times. The chain has TRBV6-1 and TRBJ2-3; D is unclear. The length of the CDR3 is 15 residues. Per the germline V gene, CDR1 is MNHNS and CDR2 is SASEGT. V was shortened by 6 bases and J by 2 bases, with 15 bases between the two germline ends. CDR3 loop: CASRIPTPSTDTQYF. The CDR3 bases are TGTGCCAGCAGAATCCCGACCCCGTCCACAGATACGCAGTATTTT.

This chain joins TRBV20-1 and TRBJ1-1; D is possibly TRBD1 (6 bases). This CDR3 contains 14 residues. Trimming pared 0 bases from V and 5 bases from J, leaving 13 bases between. In germline, CDR1 is DFQATT, CDR2 SNEGSKA (reference sequence). CDR3: CSARDRGGKTEAFF. The CDR3 DNA sequence: TGCAGTGCTAGAGATAGGGGGGGGAAAACTGAAGCTTTCTTT.

There are a few counts of this clonotype. The chain links TRBV27 to TRBJ2-7, with 7 bases lining up with TRBD1. Per germline, CDR1 MNHEY and CDR2 SMNVEV (reference sequence). This CDR3 is built from 15 residues. After removal of 3 bases from V and 3 bases from J, the junction contained 8 bases not matched to a gene. CDR3 in DNA: TGTGCCAGCAGTTTCCGACAGGGCAAGAGCTACGAGCAGTACTTC. This encodes CASSFRQGKSYEQYF.

The chain links TRBV7-2 to TRBJ2-1, with D possibly being TRBD2 (5 bases). The tail of the sequence fits TRBJ2-7 better, so the J call may be wrong. Germline V gives CDR1 SGHTA, CDR2 FQGNSA. This CDR3 contains 15 residues. The CDR3 bases are TGTGCCAGCAGCCAGGACGGGAACTCCTACAATGAGCAGTACTTC. This codes for CASSQDGNSYNEQYF.

This clonotype was detected only a few times. The chain recombines TRBV15 with TRBJ1-4, with a possible D match to TRBD1 (6 bases). Trimming pared 5 bases from V and 5 bases from J, leaving 15 bases between. The CDR3 has 15 amino acids. The germline V gene has CDR1 LNHNV and CDR2 YYDKDF (reference sequence). The CDR3 loop is CATSQQQGRNEKLFF. The CDR3 DNA is TGTGCCACCAGCCAACAGCAGGGGCGGAATGAAAAACTGTTTTTT.

This clonotype qualifies as medium-sized. The chain links TRBV15 to TRBJ2-5; no clear D gene. Trimming shortened V by 0 bases and J by 1 base, and 9 bases separated the two germline ends. This CDR3 has 15 amino acids. The germline V gene encodes CDR1 LNHNV and CDR2 YYDKDF (reference sequence). The CDR3 DNA is TGTGCCACCAGCAGAGAAAGGGAATTCCAAGAGACCCAGTACTTC. Translation gives CATSREREFQETQYF.

The V call is TRBV11-2, the J call TRBJ2-3; possibly TRBD1 for D (6 bases). CDR3 length: 17 amino acids. Trimming left V 0 bases short and J 2 bases short, with 15 bases between. Germline CDR1 and CDR2: SGHAT and FQNNGV. The CDR3 sequence: CASSLEGTGLPTDTQYF. In nucleotides, the CDR3 is TGTGCCAGCAGCTTAGAGGGCACAGGGTTGCCCACAGATACGCAGTATTTT.

This clonotype was detected once. The V gene is TRBV19, the J gene TRBJ2-3, with TRBD1 identical over 12 bases. Germline V gene lookup returns CDR1 LNHDA and CDR2 SQIVND (reference sequence). This CDR3 has 15 amino acids. V shed 6 bases, J shed 6 bases, and the junction held 7 bases outside the gene matches. CDR3 sequence: CASRQPGTGGDTQYF. As DNA, the CDR3 is TGTGCCAGTAGACAACCCGGGACAGGGGGCGATACGCAGTATTTT.

This clonotype occurred once. This chain connects TRBV7-9 to TRBJ2-1; 9 bases line up with TRBD1. With V trimmed by 4 bases and J by 7 bases, 8 bases remained unmatched. This CDR3 has 15 residues. Per the germline V gene, CDR1 is SEHNR and CDR2 is FQNEAQ (reference sequence). The chain's CDR3 is CASSWGTGTNNEQFF. CDR3 nucleotide sequence: TGTGCCAGCAGCTGGGGGACAGGGACGAATAATGAGCAGTTCTTC.

The chain recombines TRBV24-1 with TRBJ2-3, with 7 positions matching TRBD2. J was trimmed by 4 bases and V by 2 bases; bases with no gene match: 8. The CDR3 length is 16 residues. Germline CDR1 KGHDR, CDR2 SFDVKD. This CDR3 reads CATSDSASGVADTQYF. The CDR3 region has the DNA TGTGCCACCAGTGATTCGGCTAGCGGAGTCGCAGATACGCAGTATTTT.